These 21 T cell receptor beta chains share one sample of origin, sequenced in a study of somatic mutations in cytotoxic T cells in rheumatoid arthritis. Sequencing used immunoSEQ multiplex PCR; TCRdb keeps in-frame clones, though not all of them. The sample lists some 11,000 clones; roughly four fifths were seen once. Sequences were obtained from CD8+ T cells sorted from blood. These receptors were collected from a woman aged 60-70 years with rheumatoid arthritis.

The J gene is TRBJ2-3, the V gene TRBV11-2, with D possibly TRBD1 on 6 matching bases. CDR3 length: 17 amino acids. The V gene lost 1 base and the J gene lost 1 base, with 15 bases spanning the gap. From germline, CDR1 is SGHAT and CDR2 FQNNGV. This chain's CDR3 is CASSLVDRTEGTDTQYF. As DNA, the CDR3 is TGTGCCAGCAGCTTAGTAGATCGGACAGAAGGCACAGATACGCAGTATTTT.

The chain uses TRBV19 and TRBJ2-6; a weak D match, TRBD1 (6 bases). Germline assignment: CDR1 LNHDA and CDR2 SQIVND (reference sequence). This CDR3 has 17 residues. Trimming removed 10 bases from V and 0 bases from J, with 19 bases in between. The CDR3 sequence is CATGWGQGPSGANVLTF. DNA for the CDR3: TGTGCCACCGGGTGGGGGCAGGGGCCCTCTGGGGCCAACGTCCTGACTTTC.

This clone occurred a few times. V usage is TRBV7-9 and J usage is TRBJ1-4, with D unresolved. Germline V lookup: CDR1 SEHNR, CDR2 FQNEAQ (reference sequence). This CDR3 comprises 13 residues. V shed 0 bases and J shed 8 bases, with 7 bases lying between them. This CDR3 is CASSLALEEKLFF. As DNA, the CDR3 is TGTGCCAGCAGCTTAGCGTTGGAGGAAAAACTGTTTTTT.

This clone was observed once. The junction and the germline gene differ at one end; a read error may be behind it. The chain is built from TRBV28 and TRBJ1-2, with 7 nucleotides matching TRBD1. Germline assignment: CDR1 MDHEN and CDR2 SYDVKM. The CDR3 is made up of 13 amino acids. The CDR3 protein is CASNLQGYGGYTF. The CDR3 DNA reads TGTGCCAGCAATTTACAGGGGTATGGTGGCTACACCTTC.

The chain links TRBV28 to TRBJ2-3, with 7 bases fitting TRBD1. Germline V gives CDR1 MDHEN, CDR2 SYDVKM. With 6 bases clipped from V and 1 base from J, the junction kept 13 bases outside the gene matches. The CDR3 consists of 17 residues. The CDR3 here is CASSPTLGGWGTDTQYF. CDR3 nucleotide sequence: TGTGCCAGCAGCCCGACCCTAGGGGGCTGGGGCACAGATACGCAGTATTTT.

The CDR3 sequence: CASSLGLVDYNEQFF. The CDR3 region has the DNA TGTGCCAGCAGTCTGGGACTAGTGGACTACAATGAGCAGTTCTTC. This rearrangement joins TRBV27 to TRBJ2-1; 8 bases fit TRBD2. This CDR3 has 15 amino acids. CDR1 is MNHEY, CDR2 SMNVEV, per germline (reference sequence). Germline trimming cut 5 bases from V and 3 bases from J; bases unmatched to any gene: 6.

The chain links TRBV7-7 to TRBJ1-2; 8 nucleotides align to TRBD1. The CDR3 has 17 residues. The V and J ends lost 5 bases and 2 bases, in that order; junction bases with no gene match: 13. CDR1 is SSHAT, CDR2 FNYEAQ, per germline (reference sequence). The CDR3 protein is CASSARLGRGLNYGYTF. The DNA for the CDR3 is TGTGCCAGCAGCGCAAGGTTGGGCAGGGGGCTGAACTATGGCTACACCTTC. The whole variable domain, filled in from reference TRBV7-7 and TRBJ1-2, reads GAGVSQSPRYKVTKRGQDVTLRCDPISSHATLYWYQQALGQGPEFLTYFNYEAQPDKSGLPSDRFSAERPEGSISTLTIQRTEQRDSAMYRCASSARLGRGLNYGYTFGSGTRLTVV.

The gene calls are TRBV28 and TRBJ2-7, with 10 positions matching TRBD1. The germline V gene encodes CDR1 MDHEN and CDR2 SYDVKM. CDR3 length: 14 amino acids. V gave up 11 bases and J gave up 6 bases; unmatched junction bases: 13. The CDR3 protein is CAWLSGQGYSEQYF. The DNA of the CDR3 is TGTGCCTGGTTGTCGGGACAGGGGTATTCCGAGCAGTACTTC.

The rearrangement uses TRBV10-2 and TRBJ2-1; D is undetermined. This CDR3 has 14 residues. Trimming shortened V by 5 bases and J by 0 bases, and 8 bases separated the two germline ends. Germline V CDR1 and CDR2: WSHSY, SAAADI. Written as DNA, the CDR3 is TGCGCCAGCAGTCTTCTTAGCTCCTACAATGAGCAGTTCTTC. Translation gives CASSLLSSYNEQFF.

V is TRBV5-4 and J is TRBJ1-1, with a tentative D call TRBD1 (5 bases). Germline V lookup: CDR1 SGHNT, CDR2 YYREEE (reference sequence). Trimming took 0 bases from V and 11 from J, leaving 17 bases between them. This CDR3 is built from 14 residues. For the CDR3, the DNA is TGTGCCAGCAGCTTGGGTAACGGGGGACTTGGTGCTTTCTTT. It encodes CASSLGNGGLGAFF.

CDR3 nucleotide sequence: TGTGCCAGCAGTCCGGGACCAGGAGGGTCCTACGAGCAGTACTTC. Translated, it gives CASSPGPGGSYEQYF. J is TRBJ2-5 and V is TRBV27; D perhaps matches TRBD2 (6 bases). The DNA end lines up better with TRBJ2-7; the J call may be wrong. Germline V lookup: CDR1 MNHEY, CDR2 SMNVEV (reference sequence). The CDR3 is made up of 15 amino acids.

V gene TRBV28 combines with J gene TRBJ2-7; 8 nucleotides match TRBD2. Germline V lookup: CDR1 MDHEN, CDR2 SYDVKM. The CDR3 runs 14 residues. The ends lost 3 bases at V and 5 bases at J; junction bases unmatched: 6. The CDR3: CASSFTGTSNEQYF. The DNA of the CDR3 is TGTGCCAGCAGTTTTACCGGGACTAGTAACGAGCAGTACTTC.

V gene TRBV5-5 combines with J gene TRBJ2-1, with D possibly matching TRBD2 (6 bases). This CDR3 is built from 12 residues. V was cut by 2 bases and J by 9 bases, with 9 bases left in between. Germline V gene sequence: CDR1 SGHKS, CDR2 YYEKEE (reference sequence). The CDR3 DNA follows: TGTGCCAGCAGCTTTGGCGGGGCTGAGCAGTTCTTC. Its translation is CASSFGGAEQFF.

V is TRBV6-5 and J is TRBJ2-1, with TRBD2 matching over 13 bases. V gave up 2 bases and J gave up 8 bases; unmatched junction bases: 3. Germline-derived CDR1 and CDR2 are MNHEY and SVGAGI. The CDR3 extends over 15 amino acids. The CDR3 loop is CASSYPTSGRHEQFF. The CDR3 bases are TGTGCCAGCAGTTACCCGACTAGCGGGAGGCATGAGCAGTTCTTC.

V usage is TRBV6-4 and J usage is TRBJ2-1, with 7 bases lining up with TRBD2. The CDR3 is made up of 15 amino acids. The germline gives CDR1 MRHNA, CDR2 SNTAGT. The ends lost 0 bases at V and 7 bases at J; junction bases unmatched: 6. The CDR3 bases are TGTGCCAGCAGTGACTCTGCGGGAGTCGGGAATGAGCAGTTCTTC. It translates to CASSDSAGVGNEQFF.

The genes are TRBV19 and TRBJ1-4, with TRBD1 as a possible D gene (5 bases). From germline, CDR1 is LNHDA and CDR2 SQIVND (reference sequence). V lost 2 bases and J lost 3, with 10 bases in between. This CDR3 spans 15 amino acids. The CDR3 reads CASSISGAPNEKLFF. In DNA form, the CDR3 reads TGTGCCAGTAGTATAAGTGGGGCACCTAATGAAAAACTGTTTTTT.

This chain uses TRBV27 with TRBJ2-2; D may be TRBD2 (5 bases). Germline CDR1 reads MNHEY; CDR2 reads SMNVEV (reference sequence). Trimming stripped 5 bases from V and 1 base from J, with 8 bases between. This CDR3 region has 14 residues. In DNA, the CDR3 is TGTGCCAGCAGTCCTGGACTGAACACCGGGGAGCTGTTTTTT. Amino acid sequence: CASSPGLNTGELFF.

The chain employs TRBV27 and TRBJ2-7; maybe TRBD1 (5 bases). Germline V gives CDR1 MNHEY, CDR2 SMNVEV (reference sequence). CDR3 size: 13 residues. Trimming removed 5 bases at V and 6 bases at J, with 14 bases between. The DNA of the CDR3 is TGTGCCAGCAGTATAACAGGAGTAGGCGAGCAGTACTTC. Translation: CASSITGVGEQYF.

The CDR3 DNA reads as TGTGCCAGCAGAGGGACTAGCCTTTACAATGAGCAGTTCTTC. Its translation: CASRGTSLYNEQFF. The rearrangement joins TRBV6-1 to TRBJ2-1, with 9 nucleotides matching TRBD2. The V gene end was trimmed by 6 bases and the J gene end by 4 bases; junction bases not matched to a gene: 4. The CDR3 consists of 14 residues. Looked up from germline, CDR1 is MNHNS and CDR2 is SASEGT.

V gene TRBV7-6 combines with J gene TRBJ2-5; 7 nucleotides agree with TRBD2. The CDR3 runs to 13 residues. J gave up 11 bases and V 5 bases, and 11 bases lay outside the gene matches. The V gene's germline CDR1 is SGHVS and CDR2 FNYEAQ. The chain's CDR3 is CASSPGGGGEQYF. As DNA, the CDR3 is TGTGCCAGCAGCCCAGGCGGGGGTGGAGAGCAGTACTTC.

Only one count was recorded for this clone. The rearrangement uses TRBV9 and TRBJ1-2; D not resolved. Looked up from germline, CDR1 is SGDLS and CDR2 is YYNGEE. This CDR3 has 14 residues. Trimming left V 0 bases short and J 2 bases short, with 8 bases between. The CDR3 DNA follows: TGTGCCAGCAGCGTAGGTGTGGCAAACTATGGCTACACCTTC. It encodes CASSVGVANYGYTF.